The 27 T cell receptor beta chains reported below all come from one sample, sequenced in a study of blood T cell repertoires in COVID-19. The table came from immunoSEQ multiplex PCR; TCRdb's copy has only in-frame clones and leaves some out. The data contain some 150,000 clones, around nine tenths of them singletons. Material for sequencing was peripheral blood. Receptors were obtained from a human donor in a cohort sampled during active COVID-19.

This clone was observed a single time. The chain links TRBV13 to TRBJ2-3, with D unclear. From germline, CDR1 is PRHDT and CDR2 FYEKMQ (reference sequence). Between the trimmed V and J ends, which lost 4 bases and 5 bases, there was a span of 7 bases. The CDR3 is 12 residues long. CDR3 coding DNA: TGTGCCAGCAGCTCACAGATAGATACGCAGTATTTT. The encoded protein is CASSSQIDTQYF.

This sequence joins TRBV10-3 and TRBJ1-4, with D unclear. CDR1 is ENHRY, CDR2 SYGVKD, per germline. This CDR3 is built from 15 residues. The germline V and J ends were trimmed by 0 bases and 5 bases, with 10 bases remaining between them. The CDR3, as DNA: TGTGCCATCAGTGAGTCGGCCCCGCGGAATGAAAAACTGTTTTTT. This sequence encodes CAISESAPRNEKLFF.

The genes are TRBV7-8 and TRBJ1-4, with D perhaps TRBD1 (5 bases). The CDR3 extends over 17 amino acids. Trimming took off 1 base at V and 0 bases at J, with 12 bases between the two ends. CDR1 and CDR2 from the germline V gene are SGHVS and FQNEAQ. In DNA, the CDR3 is TGTGCCAGCAGCTTAGGTCGGGGGAGTGCAACTAATGAAAAACTGTTTTTT. This codes for CASSLGRGSATNEKLFF.

The V and J genes are TRBV7-2 and TRBJ2-1; the match to TRBD1 covers 10 bases. The trim removed 3 bases at V and 6 bases at J, leaving 5 bases unmatched. The length of the CDR3 is 15 residues. Germline lookup yields CDR1 SGHTA and CDR2 FQGNSA. The CDR3 loop reads CASSFPGQGGNEQFF. The CDR3 DNA reads TGTGCCAGCAGCTTCCCCGGACAGGGGGGCAATGAGCAGTTCTTC. Combining the CDR3 with reference TRBV7-2 and TRBJ2-1 gives the whole variable domain GAGVSQSPSNKVTEKGKDVELRCDPISGHTALYWYRQSLGQGLEFLIYFQGNSAPDKSGLPSDRFSAERTGGSVSTLTIQRTQQEDSAVYLCASSFPGQGGNEQFFGPGTRLTVL.

The chain couples TRBV14 to TRBJ2-5; TRBD1 might be the D (5 bases). The CDR3 is made up of 16 amino acids. V was cut by 0 bases and J by 2 bases, with 13 bases left in between. Germline CDR1 and CDR2: SGHDN and FVKESK. The CDR3 coding sequence is TGTGCCAGCAGCCAAGATCTGGGGCTGGTGCAAGAGACCCAGTACTTC. Amino acid sequence: CASSQDLGLVQETQYF. The full variable domain, rest sourced from reference TRBV14 and TRBJ2-5, is EAGVTQFPSHSVIEKGQTVTLRCDPISGHDNLYWYRRVMGKEIKFLLHFVKESKQDESGMPNNRFLAERTGGTYSTLKVQPAELEDSGVYFCASSQDLGLVQETQYFGPGTRLLVL.

The rearrangement links TRBV15 to TRBJ1-3, with 7 bases identical to TRBD1. Germline trimming cut 2 bases from V and 0 bases from J; bases unmatched to any gene: 13. The CDR3 runs 19 residues. The V gene's germline CDR1 is LNHNV and CDR2 YYDKDF (reference sequence). The CDR3 here is CATSRTGTAITSSGNTIYF. The DNA of the CDR3 is TGTGCCACCAGCAGAACCGGGACAGCTATAACGAGCTCTGGAAACACCATATATTTT.

The chain carries TRBV11-2 and TRBJ2-2; tentative D call: TRBD2 (5 bases). Trimming removed 1 base from V and 4 bases from J, with 16 bases in between. CDR1 and CDR2 (germline): SGHAT, FQNNGV. This CDR3 comprises 17 residues. CDR3 sequence (DNA): TGTGCCAGCAGCTTAGGTGGGGAGTATGCGAGCACCGGGGAGCTGTTTTTT. Translating it yields CASSLGGEYASTGELFF.

V usage is TRBV18 and J usage is TRBJ2-5; 8 bases are a match to TRBD2. The CDR3 spans 15 residues. The junction had 4 bases not matched to a gene; V was cut back by 3 bases and J by 1 base. Germline-derived CDR1 and CDR2 are KGHSH and LQKENI. In DNA form, the CDR3 reads TGTGCCAGCTCACCCACTAGCGGATCCCAAGAGACCCAGTACTTC. Its translation: CASSPTSGSQETQYF.

This clone was picked up one time. The V call is TRBV5-1, the J call TRBJ2-7; the match to TRBD2 covers 13 bases. The CDR3 is 15 amino acids. J gave up 2 bases and V 3 bases, and 2 bases lay outside the gene matches. CDR1 is SGHRS, CDR2 YFSETQ, per germline. The DNA of the CDR3 is TGCGCCAGCAGCTCGGGACTAGCGGGGCCCTACGAGCAGTACTTC. It yields the protein CASSSGLAGPYEQYF.

The gene calls are TRBV5-3 and TRBJ2-3, with a weak D call TRBD2 (5 bases). TRBV5-3 is labeled an ORF, and its function is uncertain. The length of the CDR3 is 19 residues. The ends were cut back, 0 bases at V and 1 base at J, with 21 bases in the middle. The chain's CDR3 is CARSLAQALAPKGTDTQYF. The CDR3 DNA reads TGTGCCAGAAGCTTGGCCCAGGCTCTAGCACCCAAGGGCACAGATACGCAGTATTTT.

V gene TRBV6-2 or TRBV6-3 combines with J gene TRBJ1-1; 7 bases are a match to TRBD1. Germline V lookup: CDR1 MNHEY, CDR2 SVGEGT. This CDR3 spans 14 amino acids. With V trimmed by 5 bases and J by 6 bases, 9 bases remained unmatched. Here the CDR3 DNA reads TGTGCCAGCAGTCTACAGGGGTACGGGCCTGAAGCTTTCTTT. This codes for CASSLQGYGPEAFF.

V usage is TRBV19 and J usage is TRBJ2-3; 14 nucleotides match TRBD2. The CDR3 consists of 16 residues. Trimming removed 3 bases from V and 6 bases from J; junction bases left unmatched: 5. Germline lookup yields CDR1 LNHDA and CDR2 SQIVND (reference sequence). The CDR3 spells CASSMTSGRAADTQYF. CDR3 coding DNA: TGTGCCAGTAGTATGACTAGCGGGAGGGCAGCGGATACGCAGTATTTT.

The genes are TRBV10-3 and TRBJ2-3; the D gene is possibly TRBD2 (5 bases). The CDR3 length is 11 residues. Looked up from germline, CDR1 is ENHRY and CDR2 is SYGVKD. The V gene lost 9 bases and the J gene lost 8 bases, with 12 bases spanning the gap. DNA for the CDR3: TGTGCCATTAAGGCAAGCGGTACGCAGTATTTT. Its protein is CAIKASGTQYF.

The gene calls are TRBV4-1 and TRBJ1-6; a possible D gene is TRBD1 (6 bases). The ends were cut back, 0 bases at V and 6 bases at J, with 9 bases in the middle. Germline V gene lookup returns CDR1 MGHRA and CDR2 YSYEKL. The CDR3 covers 15 residues. The CDR3 loop reads CASSQDDRRNSPLHF. DNA for the CDR3: TGCGCCAGCAGCCAAGATGACAGGCGTAATTCACCCCTCCACTTT.

The V call is TRBV5-4, the J call TRBJ2-3; TRBD1 matches at 9 bases. From germline, CDR1 is SGHNT and CDR2 YYREEE (reference sequence). The CDR3 runs 15 residues. V lost 2 bases to trimming and J lost 5 bases; unmatched junction nucleotides: 6. The CDR3 spells CASSFLNRGQDTQYF. DNA for the CDR3: TGTGCCAGCAGCTTCTTAAACAGGGGGCAAGATACGCAGTATTTT.

This chain uses TRBV12-3 or TRBV12-4 with TRBJ1-1; D gene unclear. There are 13 residues in the CDR3. Trimming took 2 bases from V and 6 from J, leaving 10 bases between them. The CDR3 here is CASSLYSLAEAFF. The CDR3 DNA follows: TGTGCCAGCAGTTTATACAGTCTGGCTGAAGCTTTCTTT.

This chain uses TRBV15 with TRBJ2-2; 11 bases are a match to TRBD2. The CDR3 has 17 residues. Per germline, CDR1 LNHNV and CDR2 YYDKDF (reference sequence). Unmatched junction bases numbered 6, after V lost 0 bases and J lost 6 bases. DNA for the CDR3: TGTGCCACCAGCAGAGACGGACTAGCGGGTTACGCCGGGGAGCTGTTTTTT. Translating it yields CATSRDGLAGYAGELFF.

This clone was seen once. V is TRBV27 and J is TRBJ2-3, with 10 positions matching TRBD2. CDR3 size: 17 residues. CDR1 is MNHEY and CDR2 is SMNVEV in the germline V gene (reference sequence). After removal of 0 bases from V and 2 bases from J, the junction contained 5 bases not matched to a gene. The CDR3 DNA reads as TGTGCCAGCAGTTTATCAGCTAGCGGGGGACCCACAGATACGCAGTATTTT. Translating gives CASSLSASGGPTDTQYF.

The chain recombines TRBV9 with TRBJ2-2; 7 nucleotides agree with TRBD1. The CDR3 has 16 residues. Germline trimming cut 3 bases from V and 5 bases from J; bases unmatched to any gene: 10. The germline CDR1 and CDR2 sequences are SGDLS and YYNGEE. CDR3 region: CASSGQTNRGTGELFF. The CDR3 nucleotides are TGTGCCAGCAGCGGACAGACTAACAGGGGAACCGGGGAGCTGTTTTTT.

V gene TRBV11-2 combines with J gene TRBJ2-1; TRBD2 might be the D (5 bases). The V end lost 5 bases, the J end lost 2 bases, and 13 bases lay between the germline ends. The germline CDR1 and CDR2 sequences are SGHAT and FQNNGV. This CDR3 is 15 amino acids long. The CDR3 sequence is CASSETSYPYNEQFF. Written as DNA, the CDR3 is TGTGCCAGCAGCGAAACTAGTTACCCCTACAATGAGCAGTTCTTC.

CDR3 sequence reads: CASSSGTGGFRSTYEQYF. CDR3 coding DNA: TGTGCCAGCAGCTCTGGGACAGGGGGTTTTCGTAGCACCTACGAGCAGTACTTC. This chain links TRBV11-2 with TRBJ2-7; 11 bases line up with TRBD1. The CDR3 length is 18 residues. Germline trimming cut 4 bases from V and 2 bases from J; bases unmatched to any gene: 13. CDR1 is SGHAT, CDR2 FQNNGV, per germline.

J is TRBJ1-5 and V is TRBV6-2 or TRBV6-3; tentative D call: TRBD1 (6 bases). V lost 2 bases, J lost 6 bases, and 14 bases lay in between. The CDR3 contains 15 residues. Germline V CDR1 and CDR2: MNHEY, SVGEGT. The CDR3 here is CASSYPGTPAQPQHF. DNA of the CDR3: TGTGCCAGCAGTTACCCCGGGACACCCGCTCAGCCCCAGCATTTT.

This clone occurred a few times. The CDR3 DNA follows: TGCGCCAGCAGCCAAGATGGTAGCGGGAGCGATGAGCAGTTCTTC. It codes for CASSQDGSGSDEQFF. V and J are TRBV4-1 and TRBJ2-1; 9 bases map to TRBD2. The CDR3 has 15 residues. Trimming took 0 bases from V and 8 from J; bases not matched to a gene: 5. Germline CDR1 MGHRA, CDR2 YSYEKL.

V and J are TRBV28 and TRBJ2-7; D uncertain. Germline CDR1 MDHEN, CDR2 SYDVKM. CDR3 length equals 13 residues. V was pared by 8 bases and J by 2 bases, with 13 bases between. The chain's CDR3 is CASGQKPTYEQYF. The CDR3 bases are TGTGCCAGCGGTCAGAAACCAACCTACGAGCAGTACTTC.

This CDR3 is CASSFRSGGAIYEQYF. The CDR3, as DNA: TGTGCCAGCAGCTTTCGAAGCGGGGGGGCTATTTACGAGCAGTACTTC. The V gene is TRBV7-8, the J gene TRBJ2-7; 10 bases align to TRBD2. The trim removed 3 bases at V and 4 bases at J, leaving 9 bases unmatched. CDR3 length: 16 residues. CDR1 is SGHVS, CDR2 FQNEAQ, per germline.

The rearrangement uses TRBV7-3 and TRBJ1-2; 8 positions agree with TRBD1. The CDR3 extends over 13 amino acids. Per germline, CDR1 SGHTA and CDR2 FQGTGA. The J segment lost 8 bases and the V segment lost 3 bases, leaving 5 bases of the junction unmatched. The CDR3 DNA sequence: TGTGCCAGCAGCTTCCAGGGGGCGGCGGGCTACACCTTC. Translation: CASSFQGAAGYTF.

This clone was counted only a few times. The genes are TRBV30 and TRBJ2-7; the D gene is possibly TRBD1 (6 bases). V shed 1 base and J shed 3 bases, with 10 bases lying between them. The V gene's germline CDR1 is GTSNPN and CDR2 SVGIG (reference sequence). The CDR3 has 13 residues. CDR3 amino acids: CAWSAGAGYEQYF. Here the CDR3 DNA reads TGTGCCTGGAGTGCAGGGGCGGGCTACGAGCAGTACTTC.